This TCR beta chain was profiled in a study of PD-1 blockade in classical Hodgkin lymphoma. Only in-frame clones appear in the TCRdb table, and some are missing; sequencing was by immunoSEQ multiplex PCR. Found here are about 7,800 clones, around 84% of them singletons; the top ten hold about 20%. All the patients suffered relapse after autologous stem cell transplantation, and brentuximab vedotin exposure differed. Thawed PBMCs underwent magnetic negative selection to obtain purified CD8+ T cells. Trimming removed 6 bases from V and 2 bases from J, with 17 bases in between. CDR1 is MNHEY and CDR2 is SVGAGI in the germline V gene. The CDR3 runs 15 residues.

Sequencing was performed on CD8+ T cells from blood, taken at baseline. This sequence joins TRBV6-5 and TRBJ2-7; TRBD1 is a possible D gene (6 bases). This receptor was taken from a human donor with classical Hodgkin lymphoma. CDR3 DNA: TGTGCCAGCAGGTACCAAACGACAGGAACCTACGAGCAGTACTTC. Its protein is CASRYQTTGTYEQYF.